Listed here is a single TCR beta chain. The antigen is not known. Method: immunoSEQ multiplex PCR; TCRdb's copy keeps in-frame clones and lacks some. The sample has about 17,000 clones, 79% seen once; the top ten hold 11%. The data are from a study of CD4 T cells in relation to SARS-CoV-2 and coronaviruses. Overall study context: TCR beta CDR3s were sequenced after approximately ten-day antigen culture of PBMCs.

Unexposed donor CD4+ T cells date from about 2011-2018, before the COVID-19 pandemic. Isolation of CD4+ T cells took place after approximately eleven days in culture. PBMCs were plated at around 2.1 million per well in IL-2-containing medium. Sequenced: CD4+ T cells from PBMCs, cultured in vitro. The clonotype originates from a human donor in good health.

CDR3 DNA: TGTGCCAGCAGCCCCGGGGGTTGGTACCAAGAGACCCAGTACTTC. Residues: CASSPGGWYQETQYF. The chain is built from TRBV7-2 and TRBJ2-5; a possible D gene is TRBD2 (6 bases). Germline lookup yields CDR1 SGHTA and CDR2 FQGNSA. The CDR3 is made up of 15 amino acids. Deletions cut 5 bases from V and 0 bases from J, with 13 bases between.